This T cell receptor delta chain stems from a study of gamma-delta chains in newborns, infants, children. On the study more broadly: Polyclonal expansion of innate γδ T cells after birth follows microbial exposure.

TCRdb reanalysed the reads via CATT. Here the sample spans 7,500 to 10,000 delta-chain clones, 20% to 25% being singletons. Points on this clone: A much bigger clone sits one base away, suggesting this may be a read error.

Sample: blood. This clonotype was obtained from a child who was a newborn, infant or young child, either healthy, febrile or measles-vaccinated (not recorded which).

Written as DNA, the CDR3 is TGTGCCTGTGACACCGGACCTGGGGGATACAGTAGCTCCTGGTACACCCGACAGATGTTTTTC. It specifies CACDTGPGGYSSSWYTRQMFF. The chain links TRDV2 to TRDJ3; 11 bases align to TRDD3. The V gene's germline CDR1 is GEAIGNYY and CDR2 EKD. CDR3 size: 21 residues.